What follows are 18 T cell receptor beta chains derived from one specimen sequenced in a study of OX40 agonist ivuxolimab in advanced cancers. Here immunoSEQ multiplex PCR was the method, and the copy in TCRdb shows in-frame clones only, minus some. The data contain 75,000 to 90,000 clones, roughly 90% of them singletons. This specimen consisted of CD4+ or CD8+ T cells sorted from blood, obtained in a trial of the OX40 agonist ivuxolimab. The receptors were gathered from an adult with an advanced solid tumor such as melanoma, head and neck, liver or kidney cancer.

The J gene is TRBJ2-7, the V gene TRBV5-1; 9 bases match TRBD1. Germline-derived CDR1 and CDR2 are SGHRS and YFSETQ. CDR3 length equals 15 residues. V shed 3 bases and J 5 bases; nucleotides not matched to a gene: 9. The CDR3 nucleotides read TGCGCCAGCAGCTCTCCTACAGGGGGCCCCCACGAGCAGTACTTC. Translating gives CASSSPTGGPHEQYF.

This clone was seen a few times. V and J are TRBV5-5 and TRBJ1-5; D may be TRBD1 (6 bases). This CDR3 is 16 amino acids long. With 3 bases removed from V and 4 bases from J, the gap between germline ends came to 17 bases. Germline CDR1 is SGHKS and CDR2 is YYEKEE (reference sequence). The CDR3 protein is CASSSLPRQGNQPQHF. The CDR3, as DNA: TGTGCCAGCAGCTCCTTACCTCGGCAGGGGAATCAGCCCCAGCATTTT.

In its sample, this clone was seen once. The chain is built from TRBV6-1 and TRBJ1-4; D remains unclear. Trimming cost V 4 bases and J 5 bases, with 11 bases left between them. Germline V CDR1 and CDR2: MNHNS, SASEGT. CDR3 length equals 14 residues. For the CDR3, the DNA is TGTGCCAGCAGTGCTGTAGGACGGAATGAAAAACTGTTTTTT. Translated: CASSAVGRNEKLFF.

This clone was picked up one time. V usage is TRBV27 and J usage is TRBJ2-7, with TRBD1 identical over 8 bases. J lost 3 bases, V lost 6 bases, and 10 bases had no gene match. Germline V lookup: CDR1 MNHEY, CDR2 SMNVEV (reference sequence). The CDR3 has 15 residues. CDR3 sequence reads: CASSKGIQGGYEQYF. DNA of the CDR3: TGTGCCAGCAGCAAGGGCATACAGGGGGGCTACGAGCAGTACTTC.

This clone has only one observation. The rearrangement uses TRBV7-9 and TRBJ1-1; a possible D gene is TRBD1 (5 bases). This CDR3 has 15 amino acids. The germline V gene has CDR1 SEHNR and CDR2 FQNEAQ (reference sequence). V was shortened by 5 bases and J by 4 bases, with 17 bases between the two germline ends. The CDR3 spells CASSPSGQGSTEAFF. Written as DNA, the CDR3 is TGTGCCAGCAGCCCGAGCGGGCAGGGAAGCACTGAAGCTTTCTTT.

This chain links TRBV4-1 with TRBJ1-1; D call uncertain. Germline CDR1 and CDR2: MGHRA and YSYEKL. Trimming removed 1 base from V and 1 base from J, with 10 bases in between. The CDR3 spans 15 residues. The CDR3 protein is CASSQGEGSNTEAFF. The CDR3 nucleotides read TGCGCCAGCAGCCAAGGAGAAGGTTCGAACACTGAAGCTTTCTTT.

This chain links TRBV7-2 with TRBJ2-7, with 10 bases lining up with TRBD1. After removal of 4 bases from V and 1 base from J, the junction contained 4 bases not matched to a gene. The CDR3 length is 15 residues. Per germline, CDR1 SGHTA and CDR2 FQGNSA. CDR3 loop: CASSSGQGGSYEQYF. For the CDR3, the DNA is TGTGCCAGCAGCTCCGGACAGGGGGGGTCCTACGAGCAGTACTTC.

This clone was detected a few times. The J gene is TRBJ1-5, the V gene TRBV5-1, with D possibly TRBD1 on 6 matching bases. The V end lost 3 bases, the J end lost 3 bases, and 16 bases lay between the germline ends. CDR1 and CDR2 (germline): SGHRS, YFSETQ. CDR3 length equals 16 residues. The CDR3 coding sequence is TGCGCCAGCAGCTCACGAGGACAGCACGACAATCAGCCCCAGCATTTT. Translated, it gives CASSSRGQHDNQPQHF.

As to this clone: Other nucleotide sequences from this sample produce the same CDR3. This chain links TRBV5-4 with TRBJ1-1; 8 nucleotides line up with TRBD1. The length of the CDR3 is 13 residues. Germline-derived CDR1 and CDR2 are SGHNT and YYREEE (reference sequence). Trimming removed 1 base from V and 4 bases from J; junction bases left unmatched: 0. CDR3 protein: CASSLTGGTEAFF. The DNA of the CDR3 is TGTGCCAGCAGCTTGACAGGGGGCACTGAAGCTTTCTTT.

This chain uses TRBV5-1 with TRBJ2-2; D gene unclear. In germline, CDR1 is SGHRS, CDR2 YFSETQ. The CDR3 runs to 14 residues. Trimming removed 5 bases from V and 2 bases from J, with 10 bases in between. This chain's CDR3 is CASRPNLNTGELFF. CDR3 nucleotides: TGCGCCAGCAGGCCCAATTTAAACACCGGGGAGCTGTTTTTT.

This CDR3 reads CASSFESDHPKELFF. CDR3 in DNA: TGTGCCAGCAGCTTTGAATCCGACCACCCTAAGGAACTGTTTTTT. This sequence joins TRBV7-3 and TRBJ1-4; no clear D gene. V was cut by 3 bases and J by 12 bases, with 20 bases left in between. Germline values: CDR1 SGHTA, CDR2 FQGTGA. The CDR3 sequence is 15 residues long.

J is TRBJ2-3 and V is TRBV5-1; 11 positions agree with TRBD1. The CDR3 covers 14 residues. Germline values: CDR1 SGHRS, CDR2 YFSETQ. The V and J ends lost 4 bases and 3 bases, in that order; junction bases with no gene match: 1. In DNA form, the CDR3 reads TGCGCCAGCAGCAGGGACAGGGGGACAGATACGCAGTATTTT. It yields the protein CASSRDRGTDTQYF.

This clone was seen a handful of times. The J gene is TRBJ1-2, the V gene TRBV18, with TRBD1 matching over 7 bases. Germline values: CDR1 KGHSH, CDR2 LQKENI. The trim removed 3 bases at V and 4 bases at J, leaving 8 bases unmatched. This CDR3 region has 15 residues. CDR3 residues: CASSPREGAGYGYTF. CDR3 DNA: TGTGCCAGCTCACCGCGGGAGGGGGCCGGCTATGGCTACACCTTC.

As regards this clone: It is unclear where the CDR3 begins or ends on the DNA, so no DNA is shown, and the CDR3 is as TCRdb lists it. The CDR3 region is CASSFGNGETQYF. The chain uses TRBV5-1 and TRBJ2-5. In germline, CDR1 is SGHRS, CDR2 YFSETQ. The CDR3 adds up to 13 amino acids, both ends counted.

The genes are TRBV4-2 and TRBJ2-3; 10 positions agree with TRBD2. J lost 2 bases, V lost 0 bases, and 5 bases had no gene match. Germline-derived CDR1 and CDR2 are LGHNA and YNFKEQ. This CDR3 has 17 residues. CDR3 nucleotides: TGTGCCAGCAGCCAAGATTCGGGACTAGCGTACACAGATACGCAGTATTTT. Its translation is CASSQDSGLAYTDTQYF.

The chain's CDR3 is CASTGQGGQPQHF. CDR3 nucleotide sequence: TGTGCCAGCACTGGTCAGGGCGGCCAGCCCCAGCATTTT. The rearrangement links TRBV6-1 to TRBJ1-5; TRBD1 is a possible D gene (5 bases). Germline loops: CDR1 MNHNS, CDR2 SASEGT. This CDR3 has 13 residues. With 7 bases removed from V and 7 bases from J, the gap between germline ends came to 14 bases.

This chain links TRBV28 with TRBJ1-2; D not resolved. The CDR3 has 17 amino acids. V gave up 6 bases and J gave up 4 bases, with 24 bases separating them. Germline assignment: CDR1 MDHEN and CDR2 SYDVKM. CDR3 protein: CASSPVLGSSGSYGYTF. DNA for the CDR3: TGTGCCAGCAGCCCTGTTTTGGGATCGTCAGGAAGCTATGGCTACACCTTC.

The chain joins TRBV7-3 to TRBJ2-2, with 7 bases aligning to TRBD2. This CDR3 has 13 residues. Germline CDR1 and CDR2: SGHTA and FQGTGA. Trimming cost V 8 bases and J 3 bases; bases outside gene matches: 3. CDR3 coding DNA: TGTGCCAGCGCTAGCGGACACACCGGGGAGCTGTTTTTT. This encodes CASASGHTGELFF.